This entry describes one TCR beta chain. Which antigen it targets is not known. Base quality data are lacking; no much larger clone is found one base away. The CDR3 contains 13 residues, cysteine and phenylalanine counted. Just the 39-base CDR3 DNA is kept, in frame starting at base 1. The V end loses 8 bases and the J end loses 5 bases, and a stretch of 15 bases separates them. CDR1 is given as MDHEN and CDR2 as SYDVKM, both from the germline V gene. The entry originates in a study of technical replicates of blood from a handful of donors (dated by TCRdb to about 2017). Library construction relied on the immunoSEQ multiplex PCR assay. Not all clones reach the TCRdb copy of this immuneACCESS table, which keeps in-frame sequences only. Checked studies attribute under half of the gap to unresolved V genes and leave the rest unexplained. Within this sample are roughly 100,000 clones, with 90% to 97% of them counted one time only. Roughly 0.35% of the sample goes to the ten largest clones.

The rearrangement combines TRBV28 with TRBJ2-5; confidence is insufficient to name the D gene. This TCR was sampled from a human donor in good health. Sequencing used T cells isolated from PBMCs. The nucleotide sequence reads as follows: TGTGCCAGCTCGGAACAGCCCGTTGAGACCCAGTACTTC. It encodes CASSEQPVETQYF. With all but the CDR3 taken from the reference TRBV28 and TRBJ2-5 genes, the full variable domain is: DVKVTQSSRYLVKRTGEKVFLECVQDMDHENMFWYRQDPGLGLRLIYFSYDVKMKEKGDIPEGYSVSREKKERFSLILESASTNQTSMYLCASSEQPVETQYFGPGTRLLVL.